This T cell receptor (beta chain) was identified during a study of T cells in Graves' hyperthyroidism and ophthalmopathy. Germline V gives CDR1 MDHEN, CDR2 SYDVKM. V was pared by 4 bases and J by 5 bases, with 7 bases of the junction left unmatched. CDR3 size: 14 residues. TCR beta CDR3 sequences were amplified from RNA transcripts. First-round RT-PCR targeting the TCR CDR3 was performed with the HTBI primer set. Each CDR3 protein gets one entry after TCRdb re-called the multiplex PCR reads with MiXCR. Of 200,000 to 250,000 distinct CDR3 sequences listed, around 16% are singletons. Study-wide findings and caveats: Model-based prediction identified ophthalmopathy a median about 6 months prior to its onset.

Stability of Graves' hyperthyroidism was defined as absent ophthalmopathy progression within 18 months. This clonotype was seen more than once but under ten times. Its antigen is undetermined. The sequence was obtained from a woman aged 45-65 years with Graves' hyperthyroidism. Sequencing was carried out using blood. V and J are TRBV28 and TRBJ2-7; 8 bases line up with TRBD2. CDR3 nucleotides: TGTGCCAGCAGTTACCAGCGGGAGATCAACGAGCAGTACTTC. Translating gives CASSYQREINEQYF.